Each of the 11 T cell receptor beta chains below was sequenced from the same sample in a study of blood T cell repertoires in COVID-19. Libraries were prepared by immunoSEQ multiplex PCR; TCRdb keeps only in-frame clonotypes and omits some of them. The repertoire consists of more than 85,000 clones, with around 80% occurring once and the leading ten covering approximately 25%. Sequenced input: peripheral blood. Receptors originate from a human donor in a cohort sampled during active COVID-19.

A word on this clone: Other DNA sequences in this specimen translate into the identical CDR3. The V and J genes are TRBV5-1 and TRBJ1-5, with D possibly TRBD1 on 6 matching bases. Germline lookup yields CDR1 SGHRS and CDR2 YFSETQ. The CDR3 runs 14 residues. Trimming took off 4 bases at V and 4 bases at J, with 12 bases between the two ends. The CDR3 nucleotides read TGCGCCAGCAGCCCAACAGGGAATAATCAGCCCCAGCATTTT. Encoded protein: CASSPTGNNQPQHF.

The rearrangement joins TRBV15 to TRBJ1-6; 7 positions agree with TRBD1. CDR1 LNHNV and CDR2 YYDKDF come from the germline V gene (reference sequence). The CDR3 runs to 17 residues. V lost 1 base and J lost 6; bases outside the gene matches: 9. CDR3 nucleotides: TGTGCCACCAGCAGAGTTGGGGACAGAACAAGTAATTCACCCCTCCACTTT. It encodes CATSRVGDRTSNSPLHF.

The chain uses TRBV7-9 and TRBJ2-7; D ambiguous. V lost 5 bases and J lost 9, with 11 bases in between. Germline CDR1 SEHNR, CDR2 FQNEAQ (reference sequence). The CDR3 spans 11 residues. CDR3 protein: CASSDLGGQYF. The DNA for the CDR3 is TGTGCCAGCAGCGACCTCGGCGGGCAGTACTTC.

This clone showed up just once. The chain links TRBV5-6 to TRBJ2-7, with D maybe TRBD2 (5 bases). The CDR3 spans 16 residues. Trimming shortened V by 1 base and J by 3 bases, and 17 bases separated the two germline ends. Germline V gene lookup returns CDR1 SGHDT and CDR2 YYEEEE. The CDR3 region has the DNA TGTGCCAGCAGCTTGTTTACGCGGGTAATCGTCTACGAGCAGTACTTC. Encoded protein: CASSLFTRVIVYEQYF.

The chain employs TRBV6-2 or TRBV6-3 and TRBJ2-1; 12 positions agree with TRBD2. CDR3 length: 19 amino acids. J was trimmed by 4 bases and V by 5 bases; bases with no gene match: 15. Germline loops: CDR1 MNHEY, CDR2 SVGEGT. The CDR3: CASSTHWRGLAGDYNEQFF. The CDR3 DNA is TGTGCCAGCAGTACCCATTGGAGGGGACTAGCGGGCGATTACAATGAGCAGTTCTTC.

Here the CDR3 reads CASSLDSFFYGYTF. The DNA of the CDR3 is TGTGCCAGCAGCTTGGACAGCTTTTTCTATGGCTACACCTTC. The chain uses TRBV5-5 and TRBJ1-2; D gene uncertain. The CDR3 extends over 14 amino acids. Germline V gene lookup returns CDR1 SGHKS and CDR2 YYEKEE (reference sequence). Trimming cost V 0 bases and J 4 bases, with 10 bases left between them.

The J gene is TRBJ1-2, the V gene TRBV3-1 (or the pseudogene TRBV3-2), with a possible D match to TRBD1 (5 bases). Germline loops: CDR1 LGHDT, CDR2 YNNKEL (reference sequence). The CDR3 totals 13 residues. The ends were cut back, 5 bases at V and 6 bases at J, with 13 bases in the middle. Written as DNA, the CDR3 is TGTGCCAGCAGCAAGGGGAGGCGCGATGGCTACACCTTC. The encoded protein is CASSKGRRDGYTF.

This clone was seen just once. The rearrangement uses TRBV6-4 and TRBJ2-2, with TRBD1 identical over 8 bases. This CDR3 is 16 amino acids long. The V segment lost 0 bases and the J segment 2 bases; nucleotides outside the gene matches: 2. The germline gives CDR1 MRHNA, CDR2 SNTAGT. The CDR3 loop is CASSDSGQGNTGELFF. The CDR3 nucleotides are TGTGCCAGCAGTGACTCCGGACAGGGAAACACCGGGGAGCTGTTTTTT.

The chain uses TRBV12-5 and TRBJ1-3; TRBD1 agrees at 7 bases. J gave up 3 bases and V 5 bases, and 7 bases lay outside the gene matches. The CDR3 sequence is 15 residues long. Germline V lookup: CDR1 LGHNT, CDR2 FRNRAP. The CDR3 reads CASGTRQGFGNTIYF. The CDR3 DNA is TGTGCTAGTGGTACACGACAGGGTTTTGGAAACACCATATATTTT.

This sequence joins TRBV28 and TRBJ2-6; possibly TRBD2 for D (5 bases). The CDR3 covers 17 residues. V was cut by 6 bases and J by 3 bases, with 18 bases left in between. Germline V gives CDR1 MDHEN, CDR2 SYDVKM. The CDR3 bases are TGTGCCAGCAGCCCTACAACGGGGAGAGATGGGGCCAACGTCCTGACTTTC. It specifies CASSPTTGRDGANVLTF.

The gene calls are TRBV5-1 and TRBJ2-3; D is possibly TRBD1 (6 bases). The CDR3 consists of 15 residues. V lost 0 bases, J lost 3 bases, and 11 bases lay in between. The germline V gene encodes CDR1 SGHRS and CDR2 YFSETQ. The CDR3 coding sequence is TGCGCCAGCAGCTTGGAAGGGGGAGTGACAGATACGCAGTATTTT. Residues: CASSLEGGVTDTQYF.